This TCR beta chain was documented in a study of cytomegalovirus exposure and HLA in healthy donors. As for the study in general: Earlier results showed roughly 120 million unique TCR beta sequences derived from 150 million to 200 million T cells.

As concerns this clone: Antigen: not known.

V was pared by 5 bases and J by 6 bases, with 5 bases of the junction left unmatched. The CDR3 is made up of 15 amino acids. Per the germline V gene, CDR1 is MNHEY and CDR2 is SMNVEV (reference sequence). The PCR used 60 Vbeta and 13 Jbeta primers. Libraries were prepared by immunoSEQ multiplex PCR; TCRdb keeps only in-frame clonotypes and omits some of them. In the table there are under 170,000 clones, about four fifths of which are singletons. Findings and limits, study-wide: Accurate prediction of most subjects' HLA-A and HLA-B alleles from TCR beta sequences was reported. In a later analysis, TCR beta V- and J-gene trimming was associated with a missense DCLRE1C variant. Links to common viral pathogens appeared, in a later analysis, for several of the most significant clusters.

The receptor's source is a man in his forties or fifties in good health and CMV-seropositive. Sequencing was performed on PBMCs. This chain links TRBV27 with TRBJ2-1; 12 bases agree with TRBD2. The CDR3 region has the DNA TGTGCCAGCAGTCTAGCGGGAGGGAAGGCCAATGAGCAGTTCTTC. Its translation: CASSLAGGKANEQFF.